A selection of T cell receptor beta chains follows, all from one sample in a study of T cell changes during pregnancy in multiple sclerosis. Libraries were prepared by immunoSEQ multiplex PCR; TCRdb keeps only in-frame clonotypes and omits some of them. This table holds around 40,000 clones, around 93% found once. Sample: CD4+ T cells from peripheral blood mononuclear cells, taken before pregnancy. The receptors come from a female donor with multiple sclerosis, enrolled in a pregnancy study. The CDR3 runs from the conserved cysteine through the conserved F or W. The order of the fields is V gene, D gene, CDR3 length, clone size, J gene, CDR3 DNA, CDR3 protein. The D gene is left open where the match is weak. The size entry is marked missing in some rows and otherwise reads once, few, many or a size class.

TRBV5-4	.	16	.	TRBJ1-2	TGTGCCAGCAGCTTGTTCAATACCGGACTACACGAGGGCTACACCTTC	CASSLFNTGLHEGYTF
TRBV18	.	15	once	TRBJ1-1	TGTGCCAGCTCACCACCATCGACTGGCAACACTGAAGCTTTCTTT	CASSPPSTGNTEAFF
TRBV5-4	TRBD2	16	.	TRBJ2-7	TGTGCCAGCAGCTCTTGGGCTGGTAGCGGGCCCTACGAGCAGTACTTC	CASSSWAGSGPYEQYF
TRBV7-6	TRBD2	15	.	TRBJ2-1	TGTGCCAGCAGCTTAGGAAGCGGGGGGGCCGGTGAGCAGTTCTTC	CASSLGSGGAGEQFF
TRBV7-2	TRBD1	13	.	TRBJ2-7	TGTGCCAGCAGCTCGGGACAGAGCATCGAGCAGTACTTC	CASSSGQSIEQYF
TRBV5-4	.	16	.	TRBJ1-1	TGTGCCAGCAGCTCCCCCCGGGGGGGCAAGAACACTGAAGCTTTCTTT	CASSSPRGGKNTEAFF
TRBV4-3	TRBD1	15	.	TRBJ2-7	TGCGCCAGCAGCCAAGGAGGACAGGGCGCTAGCTTTCAGTACTTC	CASSQGGQGASFQYF
TRBV27	TRBD1	13	.	TRBJ1-2	TGTGCCAGCAGTCCCGACAGGGGTAGAGGCTACACCTTC	CASSPDRGRGYTF
TRBV4-2	TRBD2	16	.	TRBJ2-7	TGTGCCAGCAGCTTGGCCGCAGGGAGGGATTCCTACGAGCAGTACTTC	CASSLAAGRDSYEQYF
TRBV19	.	17	.	TRBJ1-1	TGTGCCAGTAGTCCTCCCCGAGGGAGAGGCCGGAACACTGAAGCTTTCTTT	CASSPPRGRGRNTEAFF
TRBV14	TRBD2	14	once	TRBJ2-5	TGTGCCAGCAGCTCAAGGGGAGGGGCGGAGACCCAGTACTTC	CASSSRGGAETQYF
TRBV4-3	.	16	once	TRBJ2-3	TGCGCCAGCAGCCAAGAAAACAGGGTAGTCACAGATACGCAGTATTTT	CASSQENRVVTDTQYF
TRBV9	TRBD2	14	.	TRBJ2-3	TGTGCCAGCAGCGTAGAGTGGGGGGGAGATACGCAGTATTTT	CASSVEWGGDTQYF
TRBV7-9	.	15	.	TRBJ2-3	TGTGCCAGCAGCCTCAGGGTGCCAAACACAGATACGCAGTATTTT	CASSLRVPNTDTQYF
TRBV11-3	TRBD2	15	.	TRBJ2-1	TGTGCCAGCAGCGCCGGGGGGGCTGCCCCCAATGAGCAGTTCTTC	CASSAGGAAPNEQFF
TRBV4-1	TRBD2	16	.	TRBJ2-7	TGCGCCAGCAGCCAAGAGGGGGGAGCGGGGAGCTACGAGCAGTACTTC	CASSQEGGAGSYEQYF
TRBV5-5	TRBD1	14	.	TRBJ1-3	TGTGCCAGTCTCCTCGGGACAGGTGGAAACACCATATATTTT	CASLLGTGGNTIYF
TRBV15	.	14	.	TRBJ2-7	TGTGCCACCAGCCCGGTGACTCTGTCCTACGAGCAGTACTTC	CATSPVTLSYEQYF
TRBV11-1	.	14	.	TRBJ2-3	TGTGCCAGCAGCTCCTGGACAGTAACAGATACGCAGTATTTT	CASSSWTVTDTQYF
TRBV27	.	12	.	TRBJ2-7	TGTGCCAGCAGTTACAGGGGGGGCGAGCAGTACTTC	CASSYRGGEQYF